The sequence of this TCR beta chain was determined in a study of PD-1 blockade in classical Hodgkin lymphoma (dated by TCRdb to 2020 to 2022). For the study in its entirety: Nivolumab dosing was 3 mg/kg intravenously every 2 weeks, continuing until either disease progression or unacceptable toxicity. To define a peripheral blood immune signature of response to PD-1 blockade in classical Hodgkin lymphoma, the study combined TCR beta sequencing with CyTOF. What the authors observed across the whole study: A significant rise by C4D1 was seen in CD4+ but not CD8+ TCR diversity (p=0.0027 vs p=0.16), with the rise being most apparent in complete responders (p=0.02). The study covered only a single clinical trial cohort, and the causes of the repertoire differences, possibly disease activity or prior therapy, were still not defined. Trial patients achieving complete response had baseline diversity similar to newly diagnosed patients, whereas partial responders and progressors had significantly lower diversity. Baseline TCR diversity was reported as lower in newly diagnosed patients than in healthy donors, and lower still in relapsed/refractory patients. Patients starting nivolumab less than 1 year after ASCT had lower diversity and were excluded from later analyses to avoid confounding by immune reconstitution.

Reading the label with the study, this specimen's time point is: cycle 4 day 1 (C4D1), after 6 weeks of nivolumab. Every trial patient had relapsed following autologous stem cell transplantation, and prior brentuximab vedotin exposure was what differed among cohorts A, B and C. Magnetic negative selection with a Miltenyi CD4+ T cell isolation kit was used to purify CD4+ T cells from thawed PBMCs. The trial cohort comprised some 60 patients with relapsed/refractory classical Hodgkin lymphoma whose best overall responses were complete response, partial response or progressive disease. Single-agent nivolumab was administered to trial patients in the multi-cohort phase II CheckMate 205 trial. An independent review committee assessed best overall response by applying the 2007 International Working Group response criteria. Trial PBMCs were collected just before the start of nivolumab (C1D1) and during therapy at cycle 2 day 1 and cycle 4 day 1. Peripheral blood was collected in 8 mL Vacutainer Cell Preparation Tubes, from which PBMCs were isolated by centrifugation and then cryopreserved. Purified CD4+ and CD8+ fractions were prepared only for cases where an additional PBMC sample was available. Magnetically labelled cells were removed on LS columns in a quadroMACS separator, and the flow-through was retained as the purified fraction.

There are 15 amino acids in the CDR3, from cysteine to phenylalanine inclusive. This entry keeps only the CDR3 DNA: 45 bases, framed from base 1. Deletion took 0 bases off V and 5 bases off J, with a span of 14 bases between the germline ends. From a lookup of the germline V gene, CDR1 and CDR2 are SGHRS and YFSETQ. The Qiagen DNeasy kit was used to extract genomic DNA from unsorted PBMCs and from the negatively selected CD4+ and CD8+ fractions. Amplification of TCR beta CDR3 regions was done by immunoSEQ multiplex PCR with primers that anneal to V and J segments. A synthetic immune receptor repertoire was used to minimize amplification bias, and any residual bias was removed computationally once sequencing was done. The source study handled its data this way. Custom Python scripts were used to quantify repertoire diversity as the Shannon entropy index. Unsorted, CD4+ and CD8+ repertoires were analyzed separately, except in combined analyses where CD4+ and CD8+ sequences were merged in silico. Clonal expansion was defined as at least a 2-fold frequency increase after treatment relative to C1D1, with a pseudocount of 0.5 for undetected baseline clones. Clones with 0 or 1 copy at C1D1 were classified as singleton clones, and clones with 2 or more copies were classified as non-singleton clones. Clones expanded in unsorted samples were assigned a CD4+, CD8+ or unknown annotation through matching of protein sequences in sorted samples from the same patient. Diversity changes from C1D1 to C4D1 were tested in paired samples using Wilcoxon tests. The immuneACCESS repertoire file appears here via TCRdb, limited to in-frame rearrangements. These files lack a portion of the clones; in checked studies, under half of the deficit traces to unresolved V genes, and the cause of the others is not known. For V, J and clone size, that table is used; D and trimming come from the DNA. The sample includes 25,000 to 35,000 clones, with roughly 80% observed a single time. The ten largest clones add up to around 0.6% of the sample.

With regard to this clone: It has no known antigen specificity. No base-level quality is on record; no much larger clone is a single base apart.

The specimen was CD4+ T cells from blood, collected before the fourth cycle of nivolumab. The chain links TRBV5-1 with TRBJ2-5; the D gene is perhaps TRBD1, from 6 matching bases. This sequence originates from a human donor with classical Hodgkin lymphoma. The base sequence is TGCGCCAGCAGCTTGGCGGCAGGGGTGGTGGAGACCCAGTACTTC. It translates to CASSLAAGVVETQYF.